One sample yielded the 5 T cell receptor beta chains listed below, sequenced in a study of Ad26.COV2.S vaccination and SARS-CoV-2 variants. The table came from immunoSEQ multiplex PCR; TCRdb's copy has only in-frame clones and leaves some out. Among about 390,000 clones listed, around 92% were seen once. The treatment is: roughly 18 received Ad26.COV2.S at low or high dose, single or two shots; a few received placebo; per-sample allocation not given. Sampling took place 63 days after the first vaccine or placebo injection. This material consisted of peripheral blood, taken in a trial of Ad26.COV2.S vaccine versus placebo. The receptors here all came from a person aged 18-60 years who received the Ad26.COV2.S COVID-19 vaccine or a placebo.

The rearrangement links TRBV11-2 to TRBJ2-3; 10 positions match TRBD2. The CDR3 runs 19 residues. V lost 4 bases, J lost 4 bases, and 17 bases stayed unmatched. Germline V lookup: CDR1 SGHAT, CDR2 FQNNGV. CDR3 loop: CASSSYSFLAGEGADTQYF. The CDR3, as DNA: TGTGCCAGCAGCTCCTACTCGTTCCTAGCGGGGGAGGGGGCAGATACGCAGTATTTT.

CDR3 DNA sequence: TGTGCCAGCTCAACCTCACAGGGGGCTGTTAATGAGCAGTTCTTC. This sequence encodes CASSTSQGAVNEQFF. The V gene is TRBV18, the J gene TRBJ2-1, with 9 bases fitting TRBD1. Looked up from germline, CDR1 is KGHSH and CDR2 is LQKENI. This CDR3 is built from 15 residues. V trimming: 5 bases; J trimming: 7 bases; junction bases outside the gene matches: 9. Looking up the rest from reference TRBV18 and TRBJ2-1 gives the full variable domain: NAGVMQNPRHLVRRRGQEARLRCSPMKGHSHVYWYRQLPEEGLKFMVYLQKENIIDESGMPKERFSAEFPKEGPSILRIQQVVRGDSAAYFCASSTSQGAVNEQFFGPGTRLTVL.

This clone was seen just once. The chain carries TRBV6-5 and TRBJ2-1, with 12 nucleotides matching TRBD2. CDR1 is MNHEY and CDR2 is SVGAGI in the germline V gene. This CDR3 comprises 15 residues. V lost 4 bases and J lost 6; bases outside the gene matches: 4. CDR3 nucleotide sequence: TGTGCCAGCAGTTTGACTAGCGGGGGCGTCAATGAGCAGTTCTTC. This gives the protein CASSLTSGGVNEQFF.

This chain connects TRBV9 to TRBJ2-1, with 10 positions matching TRBD2. V lost 5 bases, J lost 3 bases, and 5 bases stayed unmatched. The germline gives CDR1 SGDLS, CDR2 YYNGEE. The CDR3 has 15 amino acids. CDR3 DNA sequence: TGTGCCAGCAGTGAAACTAGCGGGGACTACAATGAGCAGTTCTTC. It is translated as CASSETSGDYNEQFF.

The rearrangement joins TRBV3-1 (or the pseudogene TRBV3-2) to TRBJ1-1; D is unclear. The V gene's germline CDR1 is LGHDT and CDR2 YNNKEL (reference sequence). The CDR3 length is 13 residues. V gave up 0 bases and J gave up 8 bases, with 10 bases separating them. The CDR3 here is CASSQDSREEAFF. In DNA, the CDR3 is TGTGCCAGCAGCCAAGACAGTCGGGAGGAAGCTTTCTTT.